This T cell receptor beta chain stems from a study of blood T cell repertoires in COVID-19. V shed 5 bases and J shed 1 base, with 15 bases lying between them. The CDR3 is 16 amino acids. Germline V CDR1 and CDR2: SGHAT, FQNNGV. The table came from immunoSEQ multiplex PCR; TCRdb's copy has only in-frame clones and leaves some out. The sample lists about 270,000 clones; around nine tenths were seen once. The sample consisted of peripheral blood. The TCR was taken from a man over 45 with acute or convalescent COVID-19. V and J are TRBV11-2 and TRBJ2-1, with D tentatively TRBD1 (6 bases). CDR3 nucleotide sequence: TGTGCCAGCAGCATCGGGACAAGCCCGTCCTACAATGAGCAGTTCTTC. The encoded protein is CASSIGTSPSYNEQFF.